This T cell receptor (beta chain) was sequenced in a study of neurological immune-mediated disorders (dated by TCRdb to between 2017 and 2020). A note on the overall study: Using UMI-based sequencing, the study compared peripheral blood TCR-beta repertoires from patients with HTLV-I-associated myelopathy (HAM/TSP), patients with multiple sclerosis, and healthy controls. Alongside PBMC samples, the set of about 100 TCR-beta libraries contained longitudinal samples, technical triplicates, and paired CD4+ and CD8+ T-cell subsets that had been sorted. Of the approximately 66 subjects in the cohort, around 14 were HAM/TSP patients, roughly 35 were multiple sclerosis patients, and 20 were healthy controls.

cDNA was synthesized by template-switch 5'RACE using a primer with a 10-nucleotide random unique molecular identifier that tagged each TCR transcript. Every sequencing run covered 15-18 subjects and yielded more than 160 million TCR-beta sequences. The RNeasy kit was used for extraction of total RNA. The KAPA Real-time Library Amplification kit was used to amplify TCR-beta VDJ regions with primers for the TCR constant region and the 5'RACE anchor. Sample indexes and Illumina adaptors were added in a first PCR, and a second PCR then increased library yield. After Ampure bead purification, the TCR product of roughly 650 bp was size-selected on a 2% E-gel SizeSelection system. Library quality was checked on a Bioanalyzer, concentration was measured with Qubit, and libraries were quantified with the Kapa Library Quantification kit before pooling. An Illumina HiSeq 2500 was used to sequence the libraries paired-end at 2 x 150 bp. To increase sequence diversity, roughly 24-32% phiX was spiked into each library pool. The source study handled its data this way. Quality-filtered reads were processed with the UMI-based MiGEC pipeline, which removed over 80% of raw TCR sequences during error correction. IMGT germline references were used for alignment of VDJ genes, and clonotypes were defined by a unique CDR3 amino acid sequence together with V-J genes. Clonal expansion, Shannon diversity, and CDR3 relatedness (CalcPairwiseDistances, ClusterSamples) were evaluated with VDJtools, and phylogenetic trees were built with CLCbio workbench. Using coefficient-of-variation modelling across technical triplicates, the study counted a clone as expanded if it had at least 8 unique UMIs. TCRdb reworked the public reads: Q25 trimming with fastp, MiXCR clone assembly, productive beta chains retained. Records with the same CDR3 protein are collapsed into one entry carrying the most frequent genes and DNA. The V and J calls and clone size are TCRdb's, not the authors'. The sample profile shows about 14,000 distinct CDR3 sequences; about 13% of them were found once. The top ten constitute about two fifths of the sample.

V is cut by 0 bases and J by 3 bases, and the space between the germline ends is 10 bases. The germline V gene supplies CDR1 LGHNA and CDR2 YSLEER. Counted from cysteine to phenylalanine, this CDR3 has 15 amino acids. Of the read, only the CDR3 DNA is kept; its 45 bases are in frame from base 1. Sorted-subset TCR libraries were prepared from over 850,000 sorted CD4+ or CD8+ T cells. Peripheral blood was subjected to Ficoll-Hypaque density gradient centrifugation to isolate PBMCs, which were then cryopreserved in liquid nitrogen. The study also sequenced paired sorted CD4+ and CD8+ subsets from healthy controls, HAM/TSP patients and MS patients. The study at large found these results: TCR clonal expansion was greatest in HAM/TSP patients and smallest in MS patients, who ranked below even healthy controls. No identical CDR3 amino acid sequences were shared among expanded clones across subjects, suggesting private TCR-beta repertoires in all groups.

This clonotype was observed at least ten times. This receptor's antigen is unknown. Qualities for individual bases were not recorded, and no much larger clone is one base off. This TCR derives from a female donor with HTLV-1-associated myelopathy (HAM/TSP). The chain uses TRBV4-3 and TRBJ2-3, and TRBD1 may be the D gene, going by 6 matching bases. Sequencing was performed on CD8+ T cells from blood. The CDR3 region has the sequence CASSQEPGETDTQYF. The sequenced DNA: TGCGCCAGCAGCCAAGAACCAGGGGAGACAGATACGCAGTATTTT.